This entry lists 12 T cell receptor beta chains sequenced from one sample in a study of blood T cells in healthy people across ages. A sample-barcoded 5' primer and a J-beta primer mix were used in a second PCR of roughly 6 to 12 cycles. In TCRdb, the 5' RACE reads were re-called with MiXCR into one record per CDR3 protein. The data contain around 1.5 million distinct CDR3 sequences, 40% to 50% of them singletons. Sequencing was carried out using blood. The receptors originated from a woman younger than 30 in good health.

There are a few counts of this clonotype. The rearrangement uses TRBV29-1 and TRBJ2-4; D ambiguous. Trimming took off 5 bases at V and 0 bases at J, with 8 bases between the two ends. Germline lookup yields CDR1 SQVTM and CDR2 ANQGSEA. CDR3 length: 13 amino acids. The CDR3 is CSVRSLAKNIQYF. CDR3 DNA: TGCAGCGTTCGATCACTAGCCAAAAACATTCAGTACTTC.

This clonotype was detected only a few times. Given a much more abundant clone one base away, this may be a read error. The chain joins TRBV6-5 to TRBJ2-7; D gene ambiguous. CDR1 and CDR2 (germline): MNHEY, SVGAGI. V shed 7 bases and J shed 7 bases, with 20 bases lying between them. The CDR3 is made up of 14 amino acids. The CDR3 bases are TGTGCCAGCACCCTACGTGAGACCTACAATGAGCAGTACTTC. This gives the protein CASTLRETYNEQYF.

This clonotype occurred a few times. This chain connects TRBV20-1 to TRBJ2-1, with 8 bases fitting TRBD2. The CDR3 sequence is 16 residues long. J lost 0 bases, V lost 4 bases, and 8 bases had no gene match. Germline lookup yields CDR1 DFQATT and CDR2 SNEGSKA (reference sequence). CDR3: CSATARGTSSYNEQFF. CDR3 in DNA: TGCAGTGCTACAGCCCGGGGGACTAGCTCCTACAATGAGCAGTTCTTC.

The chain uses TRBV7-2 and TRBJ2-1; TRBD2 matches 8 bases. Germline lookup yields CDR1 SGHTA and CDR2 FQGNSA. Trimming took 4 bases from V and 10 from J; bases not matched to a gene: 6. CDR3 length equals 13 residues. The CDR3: CASSSRPGGEQFF. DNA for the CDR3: TGTGCCAGCAGCTCGCGTCCGGGGGGGGAGCAGTTCTTC.

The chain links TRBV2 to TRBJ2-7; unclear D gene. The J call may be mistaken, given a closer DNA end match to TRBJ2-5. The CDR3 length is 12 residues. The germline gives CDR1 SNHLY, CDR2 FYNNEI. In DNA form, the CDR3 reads TGTGCCAGCAGTGAAGATCCGGTGACCCAGTACTTC. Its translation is CASSEDPVTQYF.

CDR3 in DNA: TGTGCCAGCAGCACCAGGACTAGCGGGGGGGATGAGCAGTTCTTC. It codes for CASSTRTSGGDEQFF. V is TRBV6-5 and J is TRBJ2-1; 15 positions agree with TRBD2. V shed 6 bases and J 8 bases; nucleotides not matched to a gene: 5. The CDR3 is 15 residues long. In germline, CDR1 is MNHEY, CDR2 SVGAGI.

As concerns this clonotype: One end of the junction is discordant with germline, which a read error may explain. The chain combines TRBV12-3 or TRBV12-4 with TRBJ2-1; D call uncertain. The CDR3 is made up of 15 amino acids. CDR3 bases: TGTGCCAGCAGTTTAGTTGCGATGTCCTGCAATGAGCAGTTCTTC. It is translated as CASSLVAMSCNEQFF.

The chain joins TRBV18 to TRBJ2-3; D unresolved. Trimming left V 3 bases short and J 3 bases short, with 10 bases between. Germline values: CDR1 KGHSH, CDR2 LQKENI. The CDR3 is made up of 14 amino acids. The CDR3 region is CASSPVRTTDTQYF. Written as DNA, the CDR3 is TGTGCCAGCTCACCTGTAAGAACAACAGATACGCAGTATTTT.

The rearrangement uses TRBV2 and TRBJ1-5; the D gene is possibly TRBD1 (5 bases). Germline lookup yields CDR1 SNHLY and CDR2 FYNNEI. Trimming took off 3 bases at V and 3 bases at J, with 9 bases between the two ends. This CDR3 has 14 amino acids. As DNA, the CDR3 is TGTGCCAGCAGTGAGTCGACAGCCAATCAGCCCCAGCATTTT. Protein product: CASSESTANQPQHF.

The CDR3 coding sequence is TGTGCCAGCAGTGATCAGGGTTACGAGCAGTACTTC. It specifies CASSDQGYEQYF. The rearrangement links TRBV2 to TRBJ2-7, with D possibly matching TRBD1 (5 bases). The V and J ends lost 3 bases and 4 bases respectively, with 7 bases between them. The germline CDR1 and CDR2 sequences are SNHLY and FYNNEI. This CDR3 has 12 residues.

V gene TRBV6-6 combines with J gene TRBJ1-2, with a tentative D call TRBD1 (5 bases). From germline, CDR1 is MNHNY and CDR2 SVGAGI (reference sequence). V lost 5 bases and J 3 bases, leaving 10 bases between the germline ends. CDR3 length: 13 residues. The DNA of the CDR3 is TGTGCCAGCAGTCGCAGGGACGACTATGGCTACACCTTC. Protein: CASSRRDDYGYTF.

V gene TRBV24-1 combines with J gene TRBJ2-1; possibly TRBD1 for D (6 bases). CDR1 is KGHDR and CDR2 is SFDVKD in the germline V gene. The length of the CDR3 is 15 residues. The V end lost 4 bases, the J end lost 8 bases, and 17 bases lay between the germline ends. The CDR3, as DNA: TGTGCCACCAGTGAGCCGGCAGGGGTTCTCCATGAGCAGTTCTTC. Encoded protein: CATSEPAGVLHEQFF.